This TCR beta chain stems from a study of blood T cell repertoires in COVID-19. V was pared by 7 bases and J by 9 bases, with 8 bases of the junction left unmatched. Germline CDR1 SEHNR, CDR2 FQNEAQ (reference sequence). This CDR3 has 13 residues. Using immunoSEQ multiplex PCR, the repertoire was profiled, and TCRdb retains in-frame clones only, with some absent. The table has about 240,000 clones, around 88% seen once. The sample comprised peripheral blood. The TCR originated in a man older than 75 with acute or convalescent COVID-19. This chain connects TRBV7-9 to TRBJ2-1, with TRBD1 identical over 8 bases. The CDR3 region is CASNRGQGTEQFF. In DNA, the CDR3 is TGTGCCAGCAACCGAGGACAGGGAACTGAGCAGTTCTTC.